This T cell receptor beta chain was obtained from a study of cytomegalovirus exposure and HLA in healthy donors (dated by TCRdb to about 2017). General notes on the study: According to an earlier analysis of around 600 of the donors, about 180 million T cells yielded 117 million unique TCR beta sequences and about 300 Gb of sequence data. Of the roughly 390 genotyped donors, about 84% fell in the genetic ancestry cluster associated with self-reported Caucasian donors. About 5 DR-DQ haplotypes were handled as single units for association and clustering, since linkage in the cohort was strong. Among around 400 genotyped donors of the cohort, an average of around 240,000 unique TCR beta nucleotide sequences were sequenced per donor, around 18% of them non-productive. Rather than drawing on any new phenotypic data, the later analysis identified candidate immune exposures from TCR beta sequences and the way those sequences occurred across donors. An early release that covered some 640 HLA-typed donors contained about 300 gigabases of sequencing data and about 93 million unique TCR sequences. Class I and class II HLA loci were covered by the typing at four-digit resolution. To predict cytomegalovirus infection status, the study brought together high-throughput TCR immunosequencing, statistical association of individual TCRs with disease status, and machine learning. In a later genetic analysis, genome-wide SNP genotypes for about three fifths of the 666 donors were used, and that subset was treated as a discovery cohort. Donor age, sex, ethnicity and CMV serostatus were compiled alongside the repertoire data. The study aimed to test whether cataloging public T cell receptors could reveal signatures of past pathogen exposure. The study used immunosequencing to profile the T cell repertoires of several hundred subjects and linked those repertoires to cytomegalovirus serostatus. To study patterns of TCR occurrence, a later analysis re-analyzed previously published TCR beta repertoires from 600 to 750 donors and added high-resolution HLA genotyping. All discovery cohort repertoires had been generated using a single sequencing platform. An earlier analysis of 587 of the donors used high-throughput TCR beta sequencing to judge whether each TCR beta V gene segment behaved as functional or pseudogenic. The number of typed donors differed by locus: 629-630 for A, B, C, DRB1 and DQB1; 522 for DQA1; 600 to 610 for DPA1; and some 450 for DPB1. Besides the first cohort of roughly 660 subjects, a separate validation cohort made up of over 95 different subjects was used. The paper's findings and limits, for the study overall: A later genetic analysis reported fewer N-insertions in productive TCRs among donors in an Asian-associated ancestry cluster than the approximately 700-donor mean. According to a later analysis, TCR association rates differed among HLA loci, with DRB1 alleles showing the most associated TCRs and HLA-C alleles showing the fewest. A later genetic analysis associated a missense DCLRE1C variant with V-gene and J-gene trimming of TCR beta chains, and an independent cohort replicated the association. It was suggested by the authors that the approach could potentially be generalized to other disease states and immunological phenotypes. Specific HLA alleles were associated with roughly 16,000 TCR beta sequences at a false discovery rate of 0.05 in a later analysis. Because HLA typing was unavailable for some donors at each locus, only the typed subset was used in association tests. Correlated functional status among segregating V segments might be attributable to linkage disequilibrium, but an unknown experimental factor could not be ruled out. Strong co-occurrence of HLA alleles, especially DR and DQ, made assigning TCR associations to individual alleles difficult. A few of the identified cytomegalovirus-associated TCR beta chains were confirmed in vitro to be specific for cytomegalovirus antigens. The presence/absence analyses assumed that sequencing depth was roughly uniform across donors, and that assumption may not be true. A later analysis found that HLA-associated TCR beta chains were more clonally expanded and had lower generation probabilities than equally common non-associated chains. A cluster of highly shared sequence variants was judged likely to represent a technical artifact of the sequencing pipeline. While some public TCRs were present in many individuals, most TCR sequences turned up only very rarely across donors. Only TCR beta chains were sequenced in this cohort, and the absence of alpha or paired-chain data limited detectable features. The only immune exposure information available for the cohort was CMV serostatus. In both the original and validation cohorts, the classifier was reported to diagnose cytomegalovirus status with high specificity and sensitivity. Some IMGT-functional V segments, including TRBV6-2 and TRBV6-3, could not be told apart with the 87-base-pair reads, so those segments were excluded. A total of roughly 160 TCR beta chains were listed by the study as associated with cytomegalovirus. In an earlier analysis of 587 of the donors, most TCR beta V segments were observed in productive rearrangements about 90% or about 30% of the time, broadly matching IMGT annotations. According to a later analysis, most CMV-associated TCR beta chains appeared to be HLA-restricted, and the HLA associations seemed to be driven largely by CMV exposure. Several of the top co-occurrence clusters appeared to be linked to parvovirus B19, influenza, CMV and Epstein-Barr virus, according to a later analysis. A further reported finding was that TCR beta sequences accurately predicted the HLA-A and HLA-B alleles for most subjects in the first cohort. The earlier analysis of around 600 of the donors excluded some 16 rarely observed V segments, including chromosome 9 orphons, because counts were too low.

Libraries were built with the immunoSEQ multiplex PCR assay. For the multiplex PCR, a mixture combining 60 forward primers for TCR Vbeta segments and 13 reverse primers for TCR Jbeta segments was used. A multiplex PCR assay on genomic DNA amplified the CDR3 region of rearranged TCR beta genes. Amplified TCR beta libraries were sequenced as 87-base-pair reads on the Illumina HiSeq System. For the original study's pipeline: A later analysis counted some 74 million unique TCR beta chains across the 700 or so repertoires, and roughly 9.9 million of these chains were shared by at least two donors. Raw reads were error-corrected and collapsed into unique sequences by a nearest-neighbor algorithm in which closely related sequences were merged to remove PCR and sequencing errors. CDR3 sequences were aligned to IMGT reference sequences to assign V, D and J gene segments. For a sequence to be retained, a match of at least six nucleotides was required to both a V gene segment and a J gene segment. Rearrangements were called productive when the CDR3 lacked stop codons and stayed in frame with V and J; all others were non-productive. CDR3 was defined according to IMGT convention as the region running from the second conserved V-encoded cysteine to the conserved J-encoded phenylalanine. The earlier analysis of some 600 of the donors excluded sequences that lacked an unambiguous match to a single V gene segment. In an earlier analysis of approximately 610 of the donors, V segments were called functional above 56.7% productive rearrangements and were called segregating when the between-donor standard deviation exceeded 5%. A statistical classification framework was built to diagnose cytomegalovirus status from the catalog of TCR beta chain sequences. In a later analysis, TCR nucleotide sequences were compared against IMGT/GENE-DB human TR gene sequences so that V and J genes could be assigned. The TCRdist pipeline was used in a later analysis to assign CDR3 sequences and most-parsimonious VDJ recombination scenarios. In a later analysis, each TCR beta chain was defined by its CDR3 amino acid sequence together with its V-gene family, and reads lacking a unique V-gene family were excluded. In a later analysis, fewer than 650 highly shared, low-generation-probability nucleotide sequences were removed to address suspected cross-contamination and a sequencing artifact. In a later analysis, a clonal expansion index for each public chain was calculated from normalized within-repertoire ranks of inferred template counts. In a later analysis, generation probabilities were computed using a VDJ recombination model fitted to out-of-frame rearrangements, and the results were checked against IGoR. In a later analysis, TCR-TCR, TCR-HLA and TCR-CMV co-occurrence was scored with hypergeometric tests, and a repertoire-size bias correction was applied to TCR pairs. In a later analysis, false discovery rates were estimated by permuting HLA or CMV assignments 20 times. In a later analysis, co-occurring TCRs were grouped with DBSCAN, and TCRdist sequence similarity was added when clustering was performed within HLA-allele-positive subsets. For co-occurrence clustering, repertoires with fewer than 30,000 or more than 120,000 public chains were excluded, along with a handful of repertoires with anomalous nucleotide sharing. In TCRdb, the immuneACCESS table is reduced to in-frame sequences with V and J assigned. These tables do not hold every clone; where another copy was compared, an unresolved V gene accounts for under half, and the others remain unexplained. That table furnishes V, J and clone size, whereas the DNA furnished D and trimming. Present in this sample are tens of thousands of clones, 60% to 85% of which were seen just once. The ten biggest clones cover 4% to 4.5% of the sample.

The cohort was made up of hundreds of healthy bone marrow donors. All cohort members were sampled while nominally healthy, although unrecorded immune exposures were likely present. The donor was CMV seronegative and belonged to the group of around 400 seronegative cohort members. A peripheral blood sample was provided by each donor, and peripheral blood mononuclear cells were used for TCR beta sequencing. The Qiagen DNeasy Blood Extraction Kit was used to extract genomic DNA from the blood cell samples. On this clone itself: Its antigen specificity is not known. No base qualities exist here, and no much larger clone lies one base off it.

A distance of 14 bases separates the germline ends of V and J, which lose 2 bases and 3 bases respectively. Inclusive of the bounding cysteine and phenylalanine, the CDR3 is 16 residues long. Of the read, only the CDR3 DNA is kept; its 48 bases are in frame from base 1. Reading the germline V gene gives CDR1 LGHNA and CDR2 YSLEER. What was sequenced was PBMCs. The chain links TRBV4-3 with TRBJ2-1; the D gene is perhaps TRBD2, from 6 matching bases. The source of this sequence is a man in his forties in good health and CMV-seronegative. The DNA reads TGCGCCAGCAGCCAAAGACGGGAGTTGGGCTACAATGAGCAGTTCTTC. Its protein product is CASSQRRELGYNEQFF.